This T cell receptor beta chain was sequenced during a study of T cell responses to AZD1222 COVID-19 vaccine. Findings and caveats of the study: In the spike-specific TCR repertoire, nearly half reportedly target unmutated variant regions. The peak T cell response came first, and repertoires were sampled only after it.

The protocol was immunoSEQ multiplex PCR, while the TCRdb copy is restricted to in-frame clones and leaves out a portion. The sample includes roughly 140,000 clones, 93% of them seen just once. A word on this clone: Its specificity is not known.

The ends lost 9 bases at V and 2 bases at J; junction bases unmatched: 13. This CDR3 has 16 residues. Germline V lookup: CDR1 LNHDA, CDR2 SQIVND (reference sequence). The rearrangement joins TRBV19 to TRBJ1-1, with 9 positions matching TRBD1. The TCR sequence derives from an adult in good health. The sequencing used peripheral blood, collected on day 0 of AZD1222 vaccination. This CDR3 is CASQNSGTGINTEAFF. The CDR3 DNA reads TGTGCCAGCCAGAATTCCGGGACAGGGATTAACACTGAAGCTTTCTTT.